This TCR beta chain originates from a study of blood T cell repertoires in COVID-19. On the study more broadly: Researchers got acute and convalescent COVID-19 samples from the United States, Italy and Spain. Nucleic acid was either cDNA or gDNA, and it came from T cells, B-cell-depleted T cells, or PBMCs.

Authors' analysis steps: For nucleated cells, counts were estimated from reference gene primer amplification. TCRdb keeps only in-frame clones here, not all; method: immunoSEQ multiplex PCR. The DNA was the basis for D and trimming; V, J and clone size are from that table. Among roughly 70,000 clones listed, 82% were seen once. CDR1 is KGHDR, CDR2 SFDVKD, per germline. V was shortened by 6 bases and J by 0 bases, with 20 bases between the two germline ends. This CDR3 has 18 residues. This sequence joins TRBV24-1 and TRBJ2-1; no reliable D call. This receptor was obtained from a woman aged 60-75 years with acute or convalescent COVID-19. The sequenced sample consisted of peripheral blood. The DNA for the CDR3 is TGTGCCACCAGTTCGACCCGACTTTCCGTAAGCTCCTACAATGAGCAGTTCTTC. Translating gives CATSSTRLSVSSYNEQFF.